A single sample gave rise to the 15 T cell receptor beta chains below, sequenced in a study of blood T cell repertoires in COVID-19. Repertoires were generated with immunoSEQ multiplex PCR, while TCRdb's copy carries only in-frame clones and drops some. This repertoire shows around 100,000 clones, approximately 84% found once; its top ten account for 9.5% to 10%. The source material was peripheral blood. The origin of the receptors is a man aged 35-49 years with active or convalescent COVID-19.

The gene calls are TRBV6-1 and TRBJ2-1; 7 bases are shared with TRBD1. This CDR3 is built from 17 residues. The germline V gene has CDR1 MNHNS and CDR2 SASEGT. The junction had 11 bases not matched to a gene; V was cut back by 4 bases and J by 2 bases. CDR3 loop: CASSGLTGKHTYNEQFF. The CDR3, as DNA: TGTGCCAGCAGTGGCCTGACAGGGAAGCACACCTACAATGAGCAGTTCTTC.

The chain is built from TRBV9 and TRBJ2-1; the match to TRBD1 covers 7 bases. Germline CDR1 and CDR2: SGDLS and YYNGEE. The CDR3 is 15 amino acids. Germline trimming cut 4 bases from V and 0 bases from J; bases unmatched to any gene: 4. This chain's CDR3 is CASSSDRSSYNEQFF. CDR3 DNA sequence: TGTGCCAGCAGCTCGGACAGGAGCTCCTACAATGAGCAGTTCTTC.

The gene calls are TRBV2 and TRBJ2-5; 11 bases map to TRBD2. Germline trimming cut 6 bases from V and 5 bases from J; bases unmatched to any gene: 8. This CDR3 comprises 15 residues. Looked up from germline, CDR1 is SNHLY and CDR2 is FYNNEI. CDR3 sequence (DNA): TGTGCCAGCAGCGTTAGCGGGGGGGCCAGGGAGACCCAGTACTTC. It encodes CASSVSGGARETQYF.

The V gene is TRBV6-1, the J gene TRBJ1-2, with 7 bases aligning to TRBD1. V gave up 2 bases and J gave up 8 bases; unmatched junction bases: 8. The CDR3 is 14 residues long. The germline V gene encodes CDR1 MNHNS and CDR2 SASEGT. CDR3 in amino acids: CASSEWLDRAGYTF. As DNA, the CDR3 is TGTGCCAGCAGTGAATGGCTCGACAGGGCGGGCTACACCTTC.

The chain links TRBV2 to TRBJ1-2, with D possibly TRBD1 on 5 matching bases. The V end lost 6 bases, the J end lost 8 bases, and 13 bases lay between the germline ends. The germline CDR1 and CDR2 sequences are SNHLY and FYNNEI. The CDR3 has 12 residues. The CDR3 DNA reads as TGTGCCAGCAGGAACCCAAGGGGCGGCTACACCTTC. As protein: CASRNPRGGYTF.

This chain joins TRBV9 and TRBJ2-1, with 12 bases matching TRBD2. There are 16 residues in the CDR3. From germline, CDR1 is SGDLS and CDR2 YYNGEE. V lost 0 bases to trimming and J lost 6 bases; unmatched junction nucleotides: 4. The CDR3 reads CASSVGPSGGANEQFF. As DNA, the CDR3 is TGTGCCAGCAGCGTAGGACCTAGCGGGGGGGCCAATGAGCAGTTCTTC.

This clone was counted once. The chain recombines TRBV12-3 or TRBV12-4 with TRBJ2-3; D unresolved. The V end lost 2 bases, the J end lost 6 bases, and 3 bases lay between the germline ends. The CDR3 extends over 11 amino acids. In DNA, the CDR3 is TGTGCCAGCAGTTTACGGGATACGCAGTATTTT. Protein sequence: CASSLRDTQYF.

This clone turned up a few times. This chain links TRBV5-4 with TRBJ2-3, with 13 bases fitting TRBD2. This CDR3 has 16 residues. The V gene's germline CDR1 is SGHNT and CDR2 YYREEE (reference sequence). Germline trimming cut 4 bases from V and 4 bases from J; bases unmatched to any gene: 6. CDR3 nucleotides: TGTGCCAGCAGCCCGGGGACTAGCGGGATGGCAGATACGCAGTATTTT. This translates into CASSPGTSGMADTQYF.

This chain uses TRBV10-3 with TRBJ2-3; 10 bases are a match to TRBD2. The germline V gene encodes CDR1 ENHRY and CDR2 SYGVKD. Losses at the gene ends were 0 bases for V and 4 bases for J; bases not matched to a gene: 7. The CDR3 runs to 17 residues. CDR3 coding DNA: TGTGCCATCAGTGAGTCCGAGCGGGGGGGCCTCCCAGATACGCAGTATTTT. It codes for CAISESERGGLPDTQYF.

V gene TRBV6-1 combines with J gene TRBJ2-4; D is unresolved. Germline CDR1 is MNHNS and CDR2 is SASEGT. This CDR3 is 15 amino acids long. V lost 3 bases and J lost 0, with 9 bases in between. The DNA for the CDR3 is TGTGCCAGCAGTGAGGGCTCACTAGCCAAAAACATTCAGTACTTC. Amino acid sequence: CASSEGSLAKNIQYF.

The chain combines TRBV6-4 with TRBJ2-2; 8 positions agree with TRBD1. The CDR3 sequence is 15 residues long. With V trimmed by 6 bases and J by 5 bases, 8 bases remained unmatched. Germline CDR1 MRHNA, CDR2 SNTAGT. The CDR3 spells CASREQGEATGELFF. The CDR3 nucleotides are TGTGCCAGCAGGGAACAGGGGGAAGCGACCGGGGAGCTGTTTTTT.

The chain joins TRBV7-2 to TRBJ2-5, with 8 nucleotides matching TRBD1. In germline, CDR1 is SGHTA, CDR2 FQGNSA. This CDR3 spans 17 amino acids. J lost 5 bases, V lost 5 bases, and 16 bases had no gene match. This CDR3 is CASSRASTGVPGETQYF. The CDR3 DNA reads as TGTGCCAGCAGCCGGGCCTCGACAGGGGTCCCGGGTGAGACCCAGTACTTC.

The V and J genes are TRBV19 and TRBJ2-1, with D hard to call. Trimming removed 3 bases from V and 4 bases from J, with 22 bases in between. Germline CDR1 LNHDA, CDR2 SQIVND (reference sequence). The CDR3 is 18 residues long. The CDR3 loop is CASSIPFGRTVGYNEQFF. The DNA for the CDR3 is TGTGCCAGTAGTATCCCCTTTGGTAGAACAGTAGGATACAATGAGCAGTTCTTC.

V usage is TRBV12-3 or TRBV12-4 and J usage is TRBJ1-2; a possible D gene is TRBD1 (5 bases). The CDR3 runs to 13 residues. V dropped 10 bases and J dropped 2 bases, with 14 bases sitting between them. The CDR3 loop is CATRANANYGYTF. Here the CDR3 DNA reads TGTGCCACCAGGGCCAACGCCAACTATGGCTACACCTTC.

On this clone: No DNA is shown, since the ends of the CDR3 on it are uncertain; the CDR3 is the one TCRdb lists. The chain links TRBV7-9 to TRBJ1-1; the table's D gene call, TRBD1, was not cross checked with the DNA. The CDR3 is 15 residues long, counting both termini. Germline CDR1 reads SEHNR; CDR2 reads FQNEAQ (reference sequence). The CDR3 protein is CASSSSTGMNTEAFF.